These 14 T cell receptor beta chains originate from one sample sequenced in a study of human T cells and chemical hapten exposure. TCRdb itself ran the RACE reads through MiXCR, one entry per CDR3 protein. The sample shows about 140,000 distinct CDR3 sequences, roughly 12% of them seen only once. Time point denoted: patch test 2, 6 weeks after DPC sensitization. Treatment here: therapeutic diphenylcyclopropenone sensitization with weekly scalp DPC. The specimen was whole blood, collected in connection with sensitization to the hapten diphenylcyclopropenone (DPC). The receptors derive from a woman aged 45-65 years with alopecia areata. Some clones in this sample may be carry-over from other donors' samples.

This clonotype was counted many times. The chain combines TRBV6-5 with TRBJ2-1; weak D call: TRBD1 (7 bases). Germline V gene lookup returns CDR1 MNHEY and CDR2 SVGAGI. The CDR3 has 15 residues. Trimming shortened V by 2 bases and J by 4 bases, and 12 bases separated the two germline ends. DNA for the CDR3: TGTGCCAGCAGTTACGGAGGGACAGCATACAATGAGCAGTTCTTC. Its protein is CASSYGGTAYNEQFF.

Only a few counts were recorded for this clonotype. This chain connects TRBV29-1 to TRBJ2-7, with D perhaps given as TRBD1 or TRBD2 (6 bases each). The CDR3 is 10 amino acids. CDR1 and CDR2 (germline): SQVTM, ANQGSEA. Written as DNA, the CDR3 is TGCAGGGGGGGCGCGTACGAGCAGTACTTC. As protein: CRGGAYEQYF.

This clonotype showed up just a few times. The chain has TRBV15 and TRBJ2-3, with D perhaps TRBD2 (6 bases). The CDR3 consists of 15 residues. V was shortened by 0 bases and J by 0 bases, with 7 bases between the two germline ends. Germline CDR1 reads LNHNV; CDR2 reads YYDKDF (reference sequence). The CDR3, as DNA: TGTGCCACCAGCAGAGACGCGGGAAGCACAGATACGCAGTATTTT. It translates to CATSRDAGSTDTQYF.

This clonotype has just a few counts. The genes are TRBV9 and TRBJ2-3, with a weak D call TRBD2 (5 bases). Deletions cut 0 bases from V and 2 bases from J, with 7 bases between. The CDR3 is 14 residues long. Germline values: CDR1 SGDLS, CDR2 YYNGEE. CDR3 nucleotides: TGTGCCAGCAGCGTAGGACTACACACAGATACGCAGTATTTT. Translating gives CASSVGLHTDTQYF. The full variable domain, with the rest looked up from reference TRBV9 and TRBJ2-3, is DSGVTQTPKHLITATGQRVTLRCSPRSGDLSVYWYQQSLDQGLQFLIQYYNGEERAKGNILERFSAQQFPDLHSELNLSSLELGDSALYFCASSVGLHTDTQYFGPGTRLTVL.

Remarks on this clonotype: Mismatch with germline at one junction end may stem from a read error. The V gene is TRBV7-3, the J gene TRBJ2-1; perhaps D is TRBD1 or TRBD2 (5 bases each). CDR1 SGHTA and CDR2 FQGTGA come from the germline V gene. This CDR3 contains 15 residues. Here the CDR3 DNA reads TGTGTCAGCAGCCAGGGAGCAGGATGGGGCAATGAGCAGTTCTTC. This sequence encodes CVSSQGAGWGNEQFF.

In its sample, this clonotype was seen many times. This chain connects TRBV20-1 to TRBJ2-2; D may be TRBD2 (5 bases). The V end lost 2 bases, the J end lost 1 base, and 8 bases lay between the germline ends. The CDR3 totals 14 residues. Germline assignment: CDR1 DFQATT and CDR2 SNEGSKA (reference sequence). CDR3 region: CSARRRENTGELFF. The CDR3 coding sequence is TGCAGTGCTAGACGACGGGAGAACACCGGGGAGCTGTTTTTT.

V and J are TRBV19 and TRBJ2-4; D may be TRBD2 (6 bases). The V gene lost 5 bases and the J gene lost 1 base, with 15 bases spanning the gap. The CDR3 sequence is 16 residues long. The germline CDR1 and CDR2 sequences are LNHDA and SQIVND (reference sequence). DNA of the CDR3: TGTGCCAGTAGTGCAGGCCACGGAGGGGCCAAAAACATTCAGTACTTC. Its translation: CASSAGHGGAKNIQYF.

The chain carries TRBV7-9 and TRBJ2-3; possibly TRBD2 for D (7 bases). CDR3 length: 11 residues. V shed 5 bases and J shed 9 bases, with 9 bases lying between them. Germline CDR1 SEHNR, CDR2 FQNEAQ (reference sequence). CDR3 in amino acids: CASSAGATQYF. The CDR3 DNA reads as TGTGCCAGCAGCGCGGGGGCGACGCAGTATTTT.

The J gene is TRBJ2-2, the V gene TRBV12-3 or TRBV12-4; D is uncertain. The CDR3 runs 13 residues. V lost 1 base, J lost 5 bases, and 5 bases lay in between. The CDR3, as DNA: TGTGCCAGCAGTTTAGTGGCTACCGGGGAGCTGTTTTTT. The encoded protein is CASSLVATGELFF.

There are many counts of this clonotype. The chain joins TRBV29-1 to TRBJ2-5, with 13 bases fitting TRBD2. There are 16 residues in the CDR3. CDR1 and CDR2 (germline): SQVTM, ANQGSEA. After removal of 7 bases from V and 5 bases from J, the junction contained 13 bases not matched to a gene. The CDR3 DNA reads TGCAGCGCTCTTAGGACTAGCGGGAGAATGCGGGAGACCCAGTACTTC. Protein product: CSALRTSGRMRETQYF.

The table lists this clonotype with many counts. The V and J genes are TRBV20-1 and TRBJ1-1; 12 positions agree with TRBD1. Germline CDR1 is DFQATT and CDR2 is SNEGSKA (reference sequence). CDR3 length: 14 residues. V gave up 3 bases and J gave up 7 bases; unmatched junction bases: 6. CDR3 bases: TGCAGTGCTAGTAAGGGACAGGGGGCTGGTGAAGCTTTCTTT. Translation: CSASKGQGAGEAFF.

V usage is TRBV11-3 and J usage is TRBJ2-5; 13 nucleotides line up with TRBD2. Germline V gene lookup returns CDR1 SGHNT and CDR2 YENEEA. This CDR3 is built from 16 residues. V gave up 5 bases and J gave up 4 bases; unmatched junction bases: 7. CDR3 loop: CASSPGGLAGPETQYF. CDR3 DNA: TGTGCCAGCAGCCCAGGGGGACTAGCGGGACCAGAGACCCAGTACTTC.

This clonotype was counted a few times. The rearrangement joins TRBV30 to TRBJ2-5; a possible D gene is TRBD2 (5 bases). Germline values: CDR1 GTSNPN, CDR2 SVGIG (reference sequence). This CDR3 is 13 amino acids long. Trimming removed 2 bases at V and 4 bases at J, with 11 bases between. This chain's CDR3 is CAWSSGIGETQYF. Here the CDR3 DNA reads TGTGCCTGGAGTTCCGGGATAGGAGAGACCCAGTACTTC.

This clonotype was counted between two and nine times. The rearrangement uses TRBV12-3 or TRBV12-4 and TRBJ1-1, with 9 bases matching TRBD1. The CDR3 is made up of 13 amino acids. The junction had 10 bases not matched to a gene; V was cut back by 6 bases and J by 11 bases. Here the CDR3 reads CASRLTGGTVAFF. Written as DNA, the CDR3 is TGTGCCAGCAGGCTCACAGGGGGCACGGTGGCTTTCTTT.